Sequencing of this T cell receptor beta chain was carried out in a study of post-analysis software for immune sequencing data. Study-wide context: Progressive-relapsing, secondary progressive and relapsing-remitting multiple sclerosis were among the disease courses included.

The study, taken as a whole, reports: Significantly decreased normalized Chao1 diversity was recorded for multiple sclerosis patients relative to controls. Pronounced co-clustering by F measure was evident among identically batched samples. Five TRBV segments, including TRBV5-6, TRBV5-1 and TRBV20-1, were more frequent in patients than controls.

This clonotype was found many times. The antigen remains unidentified. Every TCR beta cDNA library bore unique molecular identifiers. Between about 1 and 11 million T cells gave rise to around 500,000 cDNA molecules. TCRdb re-called the PCR reads through MiXCR, storing one row per CDR3 protein. The repertoire has approximately 250,000 distinct CDR3 sequences, 30% to 45% of them found once; the top ten carry approximately 4.6%. This CDR3 is 15 amino acids long. The germline V gene has CDR1 SGHAT and CDR2 FQDESV (reference sequence). Deletions cut 3 bases from V and 5 bases from J, with 17 bases between.

The rearrangement links TRBV11-1 to TRBJ2-7; D may be TRBD2 (6 bases). This receptor was taken from a girl between 10 and 17 years old with multiple sclerosis. Sequences were obtained from blood. Written as DNA, the CDR3 is TGTGCCAGCAGCTTGCGTGGGGGGACCCCCAACGAGCAGTACTTC. This codes for CASSLRGGTPNEQYF.